This TCR beta chain was profiled in a study of T cell clonotyping in hematopoietic cell transplantation. Study results and limitations: Broader posttransplant TCR repertoire diversity was predicted by graft donor and pretransplant recipient Inverse Simpson Index values. At the given depth, recipient repertoires were over 95% de novo clonotypes.

The V and J ends lost 0 bases and 1 base respectively, with 19 bases between them. The V gene's germline CDR1 is SGHRS and CDR2 YFSETQ. CDR3 length: 18 residues. Sequenced by immunoSEQ multiplex PCR; TCRdb stores in-frame clones only, minus some. The table shows approximately 840 clones, with 70% to 85% occurring only once. A remark on this clone: The antigen is unknown.

This specimen was PBMCs, taken 30 days after allogeneic stem cell transplant. The chain carries TRBV5-1 and TRBJ2-5; a weak D match, TRBD2 (6 bases). The TCR was taken from a female patient between 25 and 45 years old who had an allogeneic stem cell transplant, so the T cells may come from the graft donor. Some clones in this sample may be carry-over from other donors' samples. The CDR3 DNA reads as TGCGCCAGCAGCTTGGGGGACTGGGGAGGATCACTCCAAGAGACCCAGTACTTC. Translating gives CASSLGDWGGSLQETQYF.